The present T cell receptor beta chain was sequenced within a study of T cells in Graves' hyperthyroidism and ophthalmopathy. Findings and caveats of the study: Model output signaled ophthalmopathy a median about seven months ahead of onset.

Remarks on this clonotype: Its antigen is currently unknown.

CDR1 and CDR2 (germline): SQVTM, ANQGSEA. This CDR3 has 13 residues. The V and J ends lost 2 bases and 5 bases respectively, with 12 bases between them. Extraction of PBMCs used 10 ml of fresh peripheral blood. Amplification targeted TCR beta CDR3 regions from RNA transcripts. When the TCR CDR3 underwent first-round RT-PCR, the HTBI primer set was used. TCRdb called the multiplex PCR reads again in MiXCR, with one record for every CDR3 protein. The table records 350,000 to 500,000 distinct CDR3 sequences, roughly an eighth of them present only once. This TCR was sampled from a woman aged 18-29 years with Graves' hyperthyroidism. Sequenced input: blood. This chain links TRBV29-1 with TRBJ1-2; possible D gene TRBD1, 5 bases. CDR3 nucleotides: TGCAGCGTTGAAAGCAGGGTTGGATATGGCTACACCTTC. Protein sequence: CSVESRVGYGYTF. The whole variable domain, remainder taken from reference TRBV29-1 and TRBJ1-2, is SAVISQKPSRDICQRGTSLTIQCQVDSQVTMMFWYRQQPGQSLTLIATANQGSEATYESGFVIDKFPISRPNLTFSTLTVSNMSPEDSSIYLCSVESRVGYGYTFGSGTRLTVV.